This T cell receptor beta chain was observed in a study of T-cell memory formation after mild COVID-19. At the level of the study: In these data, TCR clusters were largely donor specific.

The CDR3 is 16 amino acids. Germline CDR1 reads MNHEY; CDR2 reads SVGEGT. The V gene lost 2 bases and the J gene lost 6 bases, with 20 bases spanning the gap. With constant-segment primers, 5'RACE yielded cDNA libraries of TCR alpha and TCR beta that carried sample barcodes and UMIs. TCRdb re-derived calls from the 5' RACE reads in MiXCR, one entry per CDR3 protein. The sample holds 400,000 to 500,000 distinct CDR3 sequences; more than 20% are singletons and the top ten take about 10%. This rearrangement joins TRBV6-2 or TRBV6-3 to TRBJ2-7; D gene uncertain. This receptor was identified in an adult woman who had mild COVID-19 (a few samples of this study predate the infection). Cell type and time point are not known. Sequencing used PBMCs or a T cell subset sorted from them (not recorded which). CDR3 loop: CASSYVVVKEMTEQYF. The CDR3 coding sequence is TGTGCCAGCAGTTACGTGGTGGTTAAAGAAATGACCGAGCAGTACTTC.